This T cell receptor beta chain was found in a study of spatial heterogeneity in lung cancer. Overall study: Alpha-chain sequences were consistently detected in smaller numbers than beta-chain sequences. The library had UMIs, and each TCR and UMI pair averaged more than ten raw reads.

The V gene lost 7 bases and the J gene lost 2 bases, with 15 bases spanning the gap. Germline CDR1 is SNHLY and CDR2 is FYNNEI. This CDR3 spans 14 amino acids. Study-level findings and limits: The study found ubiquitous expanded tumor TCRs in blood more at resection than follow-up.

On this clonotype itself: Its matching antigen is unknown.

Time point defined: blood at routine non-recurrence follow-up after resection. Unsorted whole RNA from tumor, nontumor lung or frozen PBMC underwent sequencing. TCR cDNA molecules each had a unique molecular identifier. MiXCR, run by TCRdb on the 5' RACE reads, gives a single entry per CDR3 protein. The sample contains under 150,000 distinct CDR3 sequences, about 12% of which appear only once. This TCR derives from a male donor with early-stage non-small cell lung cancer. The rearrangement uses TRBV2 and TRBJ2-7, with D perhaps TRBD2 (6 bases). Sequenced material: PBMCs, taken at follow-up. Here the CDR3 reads CASKSLADPYEQYF. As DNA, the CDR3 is TGTGCCAGCAAGTCGTTAGCGGATCCCTACGAGCAGTACTTC.